The entry below gives a single T cell receptor (beta chain) sequence along with its context. TCRbeta library construction was performed incorporating unique molecular identifiers. TCRdb analysed the PCR reads with MiXCR anew, one entry per CDR3 protein. The sample has 500,000 to 600,000 distinct CDR3 sequences; 18% are singletons. This entry comes from a study of T-cell reconstitution after alpha-beta-depleted transplantation in children. CDR1 and CDR2 (germline): SEHNR, FQNEAQ (reference sequence). The CDR3 contains 12 residues. V lost 1 base, J lost 11 bases, and 9 bases lay in between. The material sequenced was PBMCs from the stem cell graft donor, taken from the stem cell graft. This clonotype originated in a human donor who donated a stem cell graft to a child with acute lymphoblastic leukemia. The gene calls are TRBV7-9 and TRBJ2-1; TRBD1 might be the D (5 bases). The CDR3 nucleotides are TGTGCCAGCAGCTTAGGCAGGGCCAAGCAGTTCTTC. It encodes CASSLGRAKQFF. Looking up the rest from reference TRBV7-9 and TRBJ2-1 gives the full variable domain: DTGVSQNPRHKITKRGQNVTFRCDPISEHNRLYWYRQTLGQGPEFLTYFQNEAQLEKSRLLSDRFSAERPKGSFSTLEIQRTEQGDSAMYLCASSLGRAKQFFGPGTRLTVL.